These 25 T cell receptor beta chains came from one sample sequenced in a study of T cells in Graves' hyperthyroidism and ophthalmopathy. RNA transcripts served as the template for amplifying TCR beta CDR3 regions. A set of HTBI primers served as the primers for a first-round RT-PCR of the TCR CDR3. MiXCR, applied by TCRdb to the multiplex PCR reads, yields one record per CDR3 protein. The sample shows approximately 720,000 distinct CDR3 sequences, under 20% of them seen only once. The sequenced sample consisted of blood. The receptors were sampled from a woman aged 50 to 60 with Graves' hyperthyroidism that later progressed to Graves' ophthalmopathy.

This clonotype was seen a handful of times. This sequence joins TRBV7-6 and TRBJ2-5; 12 nucleotides agree with TRBD2. Germline V gene data show CDR1 as SGHVS and CDR2 as FNYEAQ. The CDR3 is 17 amino acids. J lost 4 bases, V lost 6 bases, and 12 bases had no gene match. CDR3 DNA: TGTGCCAGCAGTCTAGGTGCTAGCGGGGGGGCCGGAGAGACCCAGTACTTC. Residues: CASSLGASGGAGETQYF.

This clonotype was counted many times. The chain has TRBV2 and TRBJ1-2; D not certain. Germline V CDR1 and CDR2: SNHLY, FYNNEI. V was pared by 4 bases and J by 3 bases, with 9 bases between. The CDR3 spans 13 residues. CDR3 nucleotide sequence: TGTGCCAGCAGTGTTCGGACGGACTATGGCTACACCTTC. This codes for CASSVRTDYGYTF.

This clonotype has more than one count but fewer than ten. The gene calls are TRBV30 and TRBJ1-5; 10 bases fit TRBD1. Germline-derived CDR1 and CDR2 are GTSNPN and SVGIG (reference sequence). After removal of 0 bases from V and 6 bases from J, the junction contained 2 bases not matched to a gene. This CDR3 contains 14 residues. The CDR3 DNA is TGTGCCTGGAGTGTAGGGACAGGGGCTCAGCCCCAGCATTTT. Protein product: CAWSVGTGAQPQHF.

The chain carries TRBV12-3 or TRBV12-4 and TRBJ1-1; D is undetermined. The length of the CDR3 is 13 residues. With 3 bases removed from V and 2 bases from J, the gap between germline ends came to 7 bases. The CDR3 DNA follows: TGTGCCAGCAGTTTTAATATTAACACTGAAGCTTTCTTT. Translation: CASSFNINTEAFF.

This clonotype came up many times. V gene TRBV6-5 combines with J gene TRBJ1-2; no clear D. V shed 0 bases and J shed 4 bases, with 9 bases lying between them. This CDR3 spans 14 amino acids. CDR1 is MNHEY and CDR2 is SVGAGI in the germline V gene. The CDR3 loop is CASSYSAGPYGYTF. Written as DNA, the CDR3 is TGTGCCAGCAGTTACTCTGCCGGACCCTATGGCTACACCTTC.

The gene calls are TRBV7-8 and TRBJ1-1, with D hard to call. Germline CDR1 reads SGHVS; CDR2 reads FQNEAQ. Trimming left V 2 bases short and J 6 bases short, with 13 bases between. The length of the CDR3 is 14 residues. CDR3 protein: CASSLMGLDSEAFF. CDR3 nucleotides: TGTGCCAGCAGCTTAATGGGCCTGGACTCTGAAGCTTTCTTT. Full variable domain (rest looked up from reference TRBV7-8 and TRBJ1-1): GAGVSQSPRYKVAKRGQDVALRCDPISGHVSLFWYQQALGQGPEFLTYFQNEAQLDKSGLPSDRFFAERPEGSVSTLKIQRTQQEDSAVYLCASSLMGLDSEAFFGQGTRLTVV.

This clonotype showed up many times. The J gene is TRBJ1-1, the V gene TRBV13; no clear D. This CDR3 is built from 12 residues. Trimming cost V 4 bases and J 6 bases, with 9 bases left between them. CDR1 is PRHDT, CDR2 FYEKMQ, per germline (reference sequence). The CDR3 coding sequence is TGTGCCAGCAGCTGGCCCGGCGCTGAAGCTTTCTTT. Its translation is CASSWPGAEAFF.

This clonotype appeared many times. The genes are TRBV7-2 and TRBJ1-6, with a possible D match to TRBD1 (5 bases). The CDR3 loop spans 17 amino acids. CDR1 and CDR2 (germline): SGHTA, FQGNSA. Between the trimmed V and J ends, which lost 6 bases and 11 bases, there was a span of 26 bases. CDR3 sequence reads: CASSPTGGGRSVPPLHF. CDR3 nucleotides: TGTGCCAGCAGTCCGACCGGGGGGGGGAGATCCGTCCCACCCCTCCACTTT.

This clonotype was counted between two and nine times. The chain recombines TRBV4-2 with TRBJ2-3, with D possibly TRBD2 on 6 matching bases. From germline, CDR1 is LGHNA and CDR2 YNFKEQ. This CDR3 contains 14 residues. V was cut by 3 bases and J by 7 bases, with 14 bases left in between. CDR3 sequence reads: CASSQEGPMNTQYF. CDR3 nucleotides: TGTGCCAGCAGCCAGGAGGGCCCTATGAATACGCAGTATTTT.

In this sample, this clonotype turned up a few times. The chain employs TRBV5-1 and TRBJ1-4, with D perhaps matching TRBD1 (5 bases). The V end lost 7 bases, the J end lost 1 base, and 11 bases lay between the germline ends. The CDR3 loop spans 14 amino acids. CDR1 SGHRS and CDR2 YFSETQ come from the germline V gene. The CDR3 reads CASRRGETNEKLFF. The CDR3 coding sequence is TGCGCCAGCCGCCGGGGGGAAACTAATGAAAAACTGTTTTTT. The full variable domain, its missing parts supplied by reference TRBV5-1 and TRBJ1-4, is KAGVTQTPRYLIKTRGQQVTLSCSPISGHRSVSWYQQTPGQGLQFLFEYFSETQRNKGNFPGRFSGRQFSNSRSEMNVSTLELGDSALYLCASRRGETNEKLFFGSGTQLSVL.

The chain is built from TRBV3-1 and TRBJ2-7; D is unclear. This CDR3 is built from 13 residues. The V gene's germline CDR1 is LGHDT and CDR2 YNNKEL (reference sequence). Trimming cost V 2 bases and J 1 base, with 6 bases left between them. The CDR3 sequence is CASSQTSSYEQYF. The CDR3, as DNA: TGTGCCAGCAGCCAAACCAGTTCCTACGAGCAGTACTTC.

This chain connects TRBV3-1 to TRBJ1-1; D call uncertain. CDR1 LGHDT and CDR2 YNNKEL come from the germline V gene (reference sequence). Trimming removed 1 base from V and 6 bases from J, with 9 bases in between. There are 13 residues in the CDR3. CDR3 nucleotide sequence: TGTGCCAGCAGCCAAGGTGCCGGGGCTGAAGCTTTCTTT. Translation: CASSQGAGAEAFF. Together with reference TRBV3-1 and TRBJ1-1, the CDR3 gives the full variable domain: DTAVSQTPKYLVTQMGNDKSIKCEQNLGHDTMYWYKQDSKKFLKIMFSYNNKELIINETVPNRFSPKSPDKAHLNLHINSLELGDSAVYFCASSQGAGAEAFFGQGTRLTVV.

This clonotype was seen a handful of times. CDR3 amino acids: CSVEDPSGAGEQYF. In nucleotides, the CDR3 is TGCAGCGTTGAAGATCCCTCAGGGGCAGGGGAGCAGTACTTC. This sequence joins TRBV29-1 and TRBJ2-7; possibly TRBD1 for D (6 bases). The V and J ends lost 0 bases and 7 bases respectively, with 16 bases between them. The V gene's germline CDR1 is SQVTM and CDR2 ANQGSEA. CDR3 length equals 14 residues.

The chain employs TRBV6-1 and TRBJ1-5, with 7 bases identical to TRBD1. The CDR3 has 13 residues. V lost 7 bases, J lost 3 bases, and 3 bases stayed unmatched. The germline V gene encodes CDR1 MNHNS and CDR2 SASEGT. The CDR3, as DNA: TGTGCCAGCAAGGGACAGACCAATCAGCCCCAGCATTTT. As protein: CASKGQTNQPQHF.

J is TRBJ2-1 and V is TRBV29-1, with 8 bases identical to TRBD2. Germline CDR1 is SQVTM and CDR2 is ANQGSEA. V gave up 1 base and J gave up 4 bases; unmatched junction bases: 21. This CDR3 is built from 20 residues. CDR3: CSVEGGQPGLVSGSYNEQFF. For the CDR3, the DNA is TGCAGCGTTGAAGGAGGACAGCCGGGACTAGTTTCCGGCTCTTACAATGAGCAGTTCTTC.

This clonotype has ten or more counts. This chain links TRBV19 with TRBJ1-5, with D perhaps TRBD1 (5 bases). Germline V gives CDR1 LNHDA, CDR2 SQIVND (reference sequence). V gave up 3 bases and J gave up 3 bases, with 15 bases separating them. CDR3 size: 16 residues. This chain's CDR3 is CASSIVQGRDNQPQHF. In DNA form, the CDR3 reads TGTGCCAGTAGTATTGTGCAGGGAAGGGACAATCAGCCCCAGCATTTT.

This clonotype has at least ten counts. The chain has TRBV2 and TRBJ1-3; D remains unclear. V was shortened by 6 bases and J by 2 bases, with 2 bases between the two germline ends. The CDR3 contains 11 residues. Germline V gene data show CDR1 as SNHLY and CDR2 as FYNNEI. CDR3 DNA: TGTGCCAGCAGGCCTGGAAACACCATATATTTT. This sequence encodes CASRPGNTIYF.

This clonotype came up a few times. The CDR3 sequence is CSARDVADTQYF. In DNA form, the CDR3 reads TGCAGTGCTAGAGATGTCGCAGATACGCAGTATTTT. This chain links TRBV20-1 with TRBJ2-3; D is unclear. This CDR3 contains 12 residues. Trimming took off 0 bases at V and 4 bases at J, with 5 bases between the two ends. The V gene's germline CDR1 is DFQATT and CDR2 SNEGSKA (reference sequence).

Only a few counts were recorded for this clonotype. This chain links TRBV12-3 or TRBV12-4 with TRBJ1-2; no clear D. V was pared by 3 bases and J by 4 bases, with 9 bases between. The CDR3 loop spans 13 amino acids. In DNA form, the CDR3 reads TGTGCCAGCAGTTTTCAGCCATCCTATGGCTACACCTTC. Protein product: CASSFQPSYGYTF.

In this sample, this clonotype turned up many times. The chain has TRBV5-1 and TRBJ1-1; the match to TRBD1 covers 8 bases. Unmatched junction bases numbered 3, after V lost 4 bases and J lost 1 base. This CDR3 comprises 14 residues. CDR1 is SGHRS and CDR2 is YFSETQ in the germline V gene. The CDR3 loop is CASSRTGRNTEAFF. Here the CDR3 DNA reads TGCGCCAGCAGCCGGACAGGGAGGAACACTGAAGCTTTCTTT.

There are a few counts of this clonotype. This chain links TRBV20-1 with TRBJ2-5, with D possibly matching TRBD1 (6 bases). V lost 0 bases and J 5 bases, leaving 16 bases between the germline ends. Germline-derived CDR1 and CDR2 are DFQATT and SNEGSKA (reference sequence). CDR3 size: 15 residues. CDR3 nucleotide sequence: TGCAGTGCTAGAGATCTTATGGGGGCCGGGGAGACCCAGTACTTC. Translated, it gives CSARDLMGAGETQYF.

The V gene is TRBV6-1, the J gene TRBJ2-2; 7 positions match TRBD1. With V trimmed by 5 bases and J by 2 bases, 5 bases remained unmatched. Germline CDR1 MNHNS, CDR2 SASEGT. The CDR3 extends over 15 amino acids. The CDR3 region has the DNA TGTGCCAGCAGTTTACAGGGGTTCAACACCGGGGAGCTGTTTTTT. Amino acids: CASSLQGFNTGELFF.

This clonotype was recorded at least ten times. The chain is built from TRBV12-3 or TRBV12-4 and TRBJ2-3; 7 bases are shared with TRBD2. The CDR3 has 15 amino acids. V shed 8 bases and J 4 bases; nucleotides not matched to a gene: 12. For the CDR3, the DNA is TGTGCCAGCGGTCCCGGGACTACTCTCCCAGATACGCAGTATTTT. This codes for CASGPGTTLPDTQYF.

The chain joins TRBV9 to TRBJ1-6; 9 bases match TRBD1. Germline V gene lookup returns CDR1 SGDLS and CDR2 YYNGEE. The CDR3 consists of 14 residues. With V trimmed by 2 bases and J by 10 bases, 4 bases remained unmatched. This chain's CDR3 is CASSVGQGQSPLHF. The CDR3 region has the DNA TGTGCCAGCAGCGTGGGACAGGGACAATCACCCCTCCACTTT. Together with reference TRBV9 and TRBJ1-6, the CDR3 gives the full variable domain: DSGVTQTPKHLITATGQRVTLRCSPRSGDLSVYWYQQSLDQGLQFLIQYYNGEERAKGNILERFSAQQFPDLHSELNLSSLELGDSALYFCASSVGQGQSPLHFGNGTRLTVT.

The V and J genes are TRBV6-1 and TRBJ2-5; D remains unclear. The V end lost 8 bases, the J end lost 5 bases, and 18 bases lay between the germline ends. The germline V gene has CDR1 MNHNS and CDR2 SASEGT. This CDR3 spans 14 amino acids. DNA for the CDR3: TGTGCCAGCCTGCCAATCGGATCGCCGGAGACCCAGTACTTC. Translating gives CASLPIGSPETQYF.